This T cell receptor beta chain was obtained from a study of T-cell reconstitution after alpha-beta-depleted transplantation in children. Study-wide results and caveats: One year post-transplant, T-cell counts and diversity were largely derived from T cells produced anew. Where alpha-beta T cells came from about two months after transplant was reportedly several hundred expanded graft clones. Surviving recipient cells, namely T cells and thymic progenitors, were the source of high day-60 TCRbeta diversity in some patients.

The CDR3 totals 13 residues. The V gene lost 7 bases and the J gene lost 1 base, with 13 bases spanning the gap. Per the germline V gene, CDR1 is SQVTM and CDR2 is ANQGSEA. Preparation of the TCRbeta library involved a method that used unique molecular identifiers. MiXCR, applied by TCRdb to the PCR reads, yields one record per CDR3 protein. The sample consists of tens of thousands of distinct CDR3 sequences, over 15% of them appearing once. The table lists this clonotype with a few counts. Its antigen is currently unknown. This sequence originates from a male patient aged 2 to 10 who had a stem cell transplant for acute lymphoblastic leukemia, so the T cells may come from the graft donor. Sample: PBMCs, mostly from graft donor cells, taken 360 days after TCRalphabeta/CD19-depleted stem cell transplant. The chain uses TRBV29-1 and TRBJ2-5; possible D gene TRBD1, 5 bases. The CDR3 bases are TGCAGCGAAAGGGGATCAGCCCAAGAGACCCAGTACTTC. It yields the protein CSERGSAQETQYF.